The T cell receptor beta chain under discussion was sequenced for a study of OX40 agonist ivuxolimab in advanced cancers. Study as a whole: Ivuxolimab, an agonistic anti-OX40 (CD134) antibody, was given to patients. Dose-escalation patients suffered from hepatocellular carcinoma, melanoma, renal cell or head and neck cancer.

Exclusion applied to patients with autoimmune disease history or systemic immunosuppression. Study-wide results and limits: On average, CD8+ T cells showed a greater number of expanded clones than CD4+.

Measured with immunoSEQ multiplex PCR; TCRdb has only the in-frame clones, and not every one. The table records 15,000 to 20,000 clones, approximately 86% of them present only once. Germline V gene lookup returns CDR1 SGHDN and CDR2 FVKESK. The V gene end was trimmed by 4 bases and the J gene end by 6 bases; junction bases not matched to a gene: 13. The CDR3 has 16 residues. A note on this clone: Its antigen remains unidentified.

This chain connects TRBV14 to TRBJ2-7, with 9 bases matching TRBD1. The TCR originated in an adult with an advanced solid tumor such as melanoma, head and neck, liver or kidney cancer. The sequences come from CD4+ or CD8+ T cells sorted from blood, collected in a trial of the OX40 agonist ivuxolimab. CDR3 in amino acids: CASSPRQGEPPGEQYF. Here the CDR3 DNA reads TGTGCCAGCAGCCCAAGACAGGGGGAACCTCCCGGCGAGCAGTACTTC.